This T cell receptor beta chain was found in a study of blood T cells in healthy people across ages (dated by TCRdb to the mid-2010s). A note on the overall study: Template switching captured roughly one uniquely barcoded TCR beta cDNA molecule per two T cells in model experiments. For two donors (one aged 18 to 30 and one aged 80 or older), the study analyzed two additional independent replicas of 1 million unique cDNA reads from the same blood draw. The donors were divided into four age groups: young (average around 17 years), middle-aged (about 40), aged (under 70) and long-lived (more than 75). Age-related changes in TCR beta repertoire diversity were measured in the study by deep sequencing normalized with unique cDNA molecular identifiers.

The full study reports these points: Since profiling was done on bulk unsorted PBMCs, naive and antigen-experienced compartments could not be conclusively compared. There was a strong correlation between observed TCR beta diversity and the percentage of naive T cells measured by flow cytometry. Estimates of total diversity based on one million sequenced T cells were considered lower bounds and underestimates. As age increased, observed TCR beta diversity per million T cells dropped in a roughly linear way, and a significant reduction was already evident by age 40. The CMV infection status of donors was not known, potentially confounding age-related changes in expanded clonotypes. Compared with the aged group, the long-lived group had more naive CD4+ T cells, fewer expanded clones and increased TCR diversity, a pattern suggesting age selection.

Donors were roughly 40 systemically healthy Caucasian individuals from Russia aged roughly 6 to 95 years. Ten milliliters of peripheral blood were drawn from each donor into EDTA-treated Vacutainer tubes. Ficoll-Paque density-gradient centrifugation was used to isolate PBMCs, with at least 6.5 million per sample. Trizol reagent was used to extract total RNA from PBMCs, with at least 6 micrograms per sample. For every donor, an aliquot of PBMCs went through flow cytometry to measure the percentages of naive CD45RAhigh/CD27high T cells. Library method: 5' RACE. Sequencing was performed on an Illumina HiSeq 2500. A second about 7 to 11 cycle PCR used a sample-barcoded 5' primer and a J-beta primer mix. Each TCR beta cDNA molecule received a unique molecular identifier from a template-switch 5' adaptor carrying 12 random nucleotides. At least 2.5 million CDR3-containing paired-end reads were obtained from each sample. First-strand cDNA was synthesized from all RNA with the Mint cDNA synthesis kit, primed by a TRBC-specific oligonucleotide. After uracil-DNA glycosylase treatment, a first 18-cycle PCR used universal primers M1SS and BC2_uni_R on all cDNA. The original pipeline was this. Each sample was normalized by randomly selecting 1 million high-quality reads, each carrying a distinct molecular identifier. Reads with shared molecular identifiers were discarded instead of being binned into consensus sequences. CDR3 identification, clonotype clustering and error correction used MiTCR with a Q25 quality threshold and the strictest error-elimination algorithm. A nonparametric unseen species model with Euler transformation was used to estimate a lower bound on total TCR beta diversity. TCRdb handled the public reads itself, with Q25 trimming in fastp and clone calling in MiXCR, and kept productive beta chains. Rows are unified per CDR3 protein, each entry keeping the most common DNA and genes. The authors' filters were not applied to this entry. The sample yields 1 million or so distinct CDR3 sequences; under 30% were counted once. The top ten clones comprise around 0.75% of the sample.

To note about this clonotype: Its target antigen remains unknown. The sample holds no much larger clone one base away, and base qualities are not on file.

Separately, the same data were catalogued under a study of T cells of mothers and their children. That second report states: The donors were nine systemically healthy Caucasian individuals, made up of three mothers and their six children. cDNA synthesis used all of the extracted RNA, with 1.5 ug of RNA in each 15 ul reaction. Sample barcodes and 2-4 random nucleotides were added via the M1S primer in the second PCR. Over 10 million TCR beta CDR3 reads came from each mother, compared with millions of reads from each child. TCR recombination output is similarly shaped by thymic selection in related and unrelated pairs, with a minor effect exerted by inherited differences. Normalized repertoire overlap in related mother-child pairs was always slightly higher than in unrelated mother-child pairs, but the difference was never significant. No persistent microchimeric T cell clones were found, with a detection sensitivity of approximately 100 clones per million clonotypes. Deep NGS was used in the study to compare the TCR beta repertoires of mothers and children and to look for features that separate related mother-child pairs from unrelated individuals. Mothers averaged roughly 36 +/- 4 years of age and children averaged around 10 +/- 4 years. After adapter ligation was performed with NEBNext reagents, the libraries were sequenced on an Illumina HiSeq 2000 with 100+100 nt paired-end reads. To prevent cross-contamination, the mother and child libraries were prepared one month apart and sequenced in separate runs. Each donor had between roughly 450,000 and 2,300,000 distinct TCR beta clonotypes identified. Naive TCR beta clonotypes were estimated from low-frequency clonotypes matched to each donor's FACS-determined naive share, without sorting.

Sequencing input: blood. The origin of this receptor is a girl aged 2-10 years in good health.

Here the CDR3 is given as CASSRGAMNSPLHF. The nucleotide sequence is given as TGTGCCAGCAGCCGGGGGGCGATGAATTCACCCCTCCACTTT. Here the chain combines TRBV9 and TRBJ1-6, with a weak D call of TRBD1 (6 bases match). The trim is 4 bases for V and 7 bases for J, with a gap of 12 bases between the germline ends. Including the terminal cysteine and phenylalanine, the CDR3 comprises 14 residues. Solely the CDR3 DNA is kept, with 42 bases framed from the first base. From a lookup of the germline V gene, CDR1 and CDR2 are SGDLS and YYNGEE. The entire variable domain, with the stretches around the CDR3 drawn from the reference TRBV9 and TRBJ1-6 proteins, is DSGVTQTPKHLITATGQRVTLRCSPRSGDLSVYWYQQSLDQGLQFLIQYYNGEERAKGNILERFSAQQFPDLHSELNLSSLELGDSALYFCASSRGAMNSPLHFGNGTRLTVT.